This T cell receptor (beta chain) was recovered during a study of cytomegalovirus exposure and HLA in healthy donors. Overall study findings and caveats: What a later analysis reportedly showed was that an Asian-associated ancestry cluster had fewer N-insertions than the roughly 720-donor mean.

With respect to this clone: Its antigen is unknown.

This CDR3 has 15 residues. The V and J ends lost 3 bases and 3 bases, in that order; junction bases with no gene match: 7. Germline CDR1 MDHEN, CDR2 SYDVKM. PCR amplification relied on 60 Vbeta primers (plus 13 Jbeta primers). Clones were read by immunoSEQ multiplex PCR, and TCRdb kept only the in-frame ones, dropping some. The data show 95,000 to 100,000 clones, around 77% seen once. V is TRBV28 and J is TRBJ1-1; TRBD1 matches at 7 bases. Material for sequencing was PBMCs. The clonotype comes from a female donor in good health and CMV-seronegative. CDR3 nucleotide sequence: TGTGCCAGCAGTTTTCCAGGGGGTAAGGACACTGAAGCTTTCTTT. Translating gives CASSFPGGKDTEAFF. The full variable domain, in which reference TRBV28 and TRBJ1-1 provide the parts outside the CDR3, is DVKVTQSSRYLVKRTGEKVFLECVQDMDHENMFWYRQDPGLGLRLIYFSYDVKMKEKGDIPEGYSVSREKKERFSLILESASTNQTSMYLCASSFPGGKDTEAFFGQGTRLTVV.